Below, 26 T cell receptor beta chains from the same sample are listed, as sequenced in a study of blood T cell repertoires in COVID-19. Method: immunoSEQ multiplex PCR; TCRdb's copy keeps in-frame clones and lacks some. This sample has 170,000 or so clones, with around 86% found just once. Material for sequencing was peripheral blood. These receptor sequences come from a man between 60 and 70 years old with COVID-19, enrolled during active disease.

This rearrangement joins TRBV29-1 to TRBJ1-1, with a tentative D call TRBD1 (6 bases). CDR3 length equals 12 residues. The germline CDR1 and CDR2 sequences are SQVTM and ANQGSEA. Trimming stripped 6 bases from V and 11 bases from J, with 19 bases between. The CDR3 sequence: CSVVDSGVLAFF. CDR3 in DNA: TGCAGCGTCGTGGACAGTGGGGTTTTGGCTTTCTTT.

The chain employs TRBV3-1 (or the pseudogene TRBV3-2) and TRBJ2-7; maybe TRBD1 (5 bases). V lost 1 base to trimming and J lost 6 bases, with 19 bases between them. This CDR3 contains 16 residues. The V gene's germline CDR1 is LGHDT and CDR2 YNNKEL (reference sequence). CDR3 sequence reads: CASSQAGNRWSCEQYF. CDR3 bases: TGTGCCAGCAGCCAAGCCGGTAACAGGTGGAGTTGCGAGCAGTACTTC.

V usage is TRBV7-9 and J usage is TRBJ2-1, with TRBD1 identical over 7 bases. Looked up from germline, CDR1 is SEHNR and CDR2 is FQNEAQ (reference sequence). V trimming: 5 bases; J trimming: 7 bases; junction bases outside the gene matches: 2. This CDR3 is 12 amino acids long. The CDR3 loop reads CASSRQGNEQFF. The CDR3 DNA reads TGTGCCAGCAGCCGACAGGGTAATGAGCAGTTCTTC. Full variable domain (remainder filled in from reference TRBV7-9 and TRBJ2-1): DTGVSQNPRHKITKRGQNVTFRCDPISEHNRLYWYRQTLGQGPEFLTYFQNEAQLEKSRLLSDRFSAERPKGSFSTLEIQRTEQGDSAMYLCASSRQGNEQFFGPGTRLTVL.

This sequence joins TRBV2 and TRBJ1-6, with D possibly TRBD1 on 6 matching bases. This CDR3 is 15 amino acids long. Germline V gives CDR1 SNHLY, CDR2 FYNNEI. V was shortened by 7 bases and J by 2 bases, with 12 bases between the two germline ends. The CDR3 DNA is TGTGCCAGCACACCAGGGGTAGCCTATAATTCACCCCTCCACTTT. Residues: CASTPGVAYNSPLHF.

The CDR3 bases are TGTGCCAGCACCCTGACAGGGGGGTATGGCTACACCTTC. It is translated as CASTLTGGYGYTF. This chain uses TRBV18 with TRBJ1-2; TRBD1 matches at 9 bases. CDR1 and CDR2 (germline): KGHSH, LQKENI. The CDR3 has 13 residues. V was pared by 8 bases and J by 5 bases, with 6 bases of the junction left unmatched.

The chain carries TRBV4-2 and TRBJ1-2; D might be TRBD1 (6 bases). V lost 3 bases, J lost 1 base, and 12 bases lay in between. The CDR3 consists of 15 residues. Germline V gene lookup returns CDR1 LGHNA and CDR2 YNFKEQ. The CDR3 nucleotides read TGTGCCAGCAGCCAGGCGGACAGCAGTAACTATGGCTACACCTTC. Amino acids: CASSQADSSNYGYTF.

CDR3 in amino acids: CASSPTQARGPQHF. The CDR3 nucleotides read TGTGCCAGCAGCCCTACCCAAGCACGTGGGCCCCAGCATTTT. The chain links TRBV3-1 (or the pseudogene TRBV3-2) to TRBJ1-5; D is unresolved. The length of the CDR3 is 14 residues. The V gene's germline CDR1 is LGHDT and CDR2 YNNKEL (reference sequence). Trimming took 4 bases from V and 9 from J, leaving 16 bases between them.

This chain's CDR3 is CASSSQTSGSTDTQYF. Written as DNA, the CDR3 is TGCGCCAGCAGCTCGCAAACTAGCGGATCCACAGATACGCAGTATTTT. The chain carries TRBV5-1 and TRBJ2-3, with 8 bases fitting TRBD2. CDR1 SGHRS and CDR2 YFSETQ come from the germline V gene. The V gene end was trimmed by 3 bases and the J gene end by 2 bases; junction bases not matched to a gene: 8. The CDR3 spans 16 residues.

As regards this clone: The sample contains more than one DNA sequence encoding this CDR3. The DNA for the CDR3 is TGTGCCAGCAGCGGGACCTACGAGCAGTACTTC. As protein: CASSGTYEQYF. This chain links TRBV12-3 or TRBV12-4 with TRBJ2-7; TRBD2 might be the D (5 bases). The ends were cut back, 6 bases at V and 2 bases at J, with 5 bases in the middle. This CDR3 is built from 11 residues.

The gene calls are TRBV7-2 and TRBJ2-1; the match to TRBD1 covers 7 bases. The J segment lost 0 bases and the V segment lost 5 bases, leaving 7 bases of the junction unmatched. The germline V gene has CDR1 SGHTA and CDR2 FQGNSA. The length of the CDR3 is 16 residues. This CDR3 is CASSPQGQVSYNEQFF. The CDR3 DNA reads TGTGCCAGCAGCCCCCAAGGACAGGTCTCCTACAATGAGCAGTTCTTC. Filled out from reference TRBV7-2 and TRBJ2-1, the complete variable domain reads GAGVSQSPSNKVTEKGKDVELRCDPISGHTALYWYRQSLGQGLEFLIYFQGNSAPDKSGLPSDRFSAERTGGSVSTLTIQRTQQEDSAVYLCASSPQGQVSYNEQFFGPGTRLTVL.

The V gene is TRBV6-2 or TRBV6-3, the J gene TRBJ2-7; TRBD1 matches at 8 bases. Germline V gene data show CDR1 as MNHEY and CDR2 as SVGEGT. The CDR3 has 14 residues. V was pared by 6 bases and J by 6 bases, with 10 bases of the junction left unmatched. The CDR3 coding sequence is TGTGCCAGCAGCCACGACGGACAGGGCCGCGAGCAGTACTTC. Protein: CASSHDGQGREQYF.

The chain joins TRBV7-3 to TRBJ2-3; 8 nucleotides agree with TRBD2. Germline V gives CDR1 SGHTA, CDR2 FQGTGA. CDR3 size: 18 residues. The J segment lost 3 bases and the V segment lost 0 bases, leaving 11 bases of the junction unmatched. CDR3 in DNA: TGTGCCAGCAGCTTAACCGCGGGGGGCGGCGGTAGGACAGATACGCAGTATTTT. This encodes CASSLTAGGGGRTDTQYF.

The V and J genes are TRBV25-1 and TRBJ2-4, with 10 bases lining up with TRBD2. Germline trimming cut 4 bases from V and 8 bases from J; bases unmatched to any gene: 2. CDR1 is MGHDK, CDR2 SYGVNS, per germline. This CDR3 region has 13 residues. DNA of the CDR3: TGTGCCAGCAGTGTAGCGGGGGGATACATTCAGTACTTC. It is translated as CASSVAGGYIQYF.

V gene TRBV6-5 combines with J gene TRBJ1-6, with D possibly matching TRBD1 (6 bases). The V end lost 1 base, the J end lost 9 bases, and 10 bases lay between the germline ends. There are 14 residues in the CDR3. The germline V gene encodes CDR1 MNHEY and CDR2 SVGAGI. This chain's CDR3 is CASSYYIQGSPLHF. In DNA form, the CDR3 reads TGTGCCAGCAGTTACTACATACAGGGTTCACCCCTCCACTTT.

The rearrangement joins TRBV11-3 to TRBJ2-2, with 9 bases that match TRBD1. The CDR3 length is 15 residues. V shed 2 bases, J shed 6 bases, and the junction held 4 bases outside the gene matches. CDR1 is SGHNT and CDR2 is YENEEA in the germline V gene. The CDR3 nucleotides read TGTGCCAGCAGCTTAATATGGACAGGGGCCGGGGAGCTGTTTTTT. Translating it yields CASSLIWTGAGELFF.

The chain couples TRBV21-1 to TRBJ1-1. TRBV21-1 is labeled a pseudogene. CDR3 length: 14 residues. This CDR3 reads CASPERFKNTEAFF. The CDR3 DNA sequence: TGTGCCAGCCCGGAGAGGTTTAAGAACACTGAAGCTTTCTTT.

This chain connects TRBV25-1 to TRBJ1-2, with TRBD1 matching over 8 bases. The CDR3 runs 13 residues. Looked up from germline, CDR1 is MGHDK and CDR2 is SYGVNS. The V gene end was trimmed by 2 bases and the J gene end by 6 bases; junction bases not matched to a gene: 2. This CDR3 is CASSEGQGDGYTF. The CDR3 nucleotides are TGTGCCAGCAGTGAAGGACAGGGAGATGGCTACACCTTC.

V and J are TRBV27 and TRBJ2-3, with a tentative D call TRBD2 (6 bases). This CDR3 is built from 14 residues. Trimming shortened V by 5 bases and J by 2 bases, and 11 bases separated the two germline ends. The germline V gene encodes CDR1 MNHEY and CDR2 SMNVEV (reference sequence). The CDR3 here is CASSGWTTTDTQYF. The CDR3 nucleotides are TGTGCCAGCAGTGGGTGGACTACCACAGATACGCAGTATTTT.

The rearrangement uses TRBV19 and TRBJ1-4, with a possible D match to TRBD1 (5 bases). CDR1 is LNHDA and CDR2 is SQIVND in the germline V gene (reference sequence). The CDR3 extends over 16 amino acids. V lost 5 bases, J lost 0 bases, and 13 bases lay in between. The CDR3: CASSASAGATNEKLFF. The CDR3 bases are TGTGCCAGTAGTGCCAGCGCGGGGGCAACTAATGAAAAACTGTTTTTT.

V gene TRBV9 combines with J gene TRBJ1-1, with a weak D call TRBD1 (6 bases). CDR1 is SGDLS, CDR2 YYNGEE, per germline. This CDR3 has 17 residues. Trimming took 0 bases from V and 6 from J, leaving 21 bases between them. CDR3 nucleotides: TGTGCCAGCAGCGTAGGACAGGCCGCGTCGAGGGATCCTGAAGCTTTCTTT. Its translation is CASSVGQAASRDPEAFF.

J is TRBJ2-4 and V is TRBV6-5; weak D call: TRBD1 (5 bases). CDR1 and CDR2 (germline): MNHEY, SVGAGI. This CDR3 has 12 amino acids. Between the trimmed V and J ends, which lost 6 bases and 5 bases, there was a span of 8 bases. CDR3 coding DNA: TGTGCCAGCAGGCAGGGCGAAAACATTCAGTACTTC. Translating gives CASRQGENIQYF.

The rearrangement uses TRBV24-1 and TRBJ1-2; 9 bases are shared with TRBD1. The germline gives CDR1 KGHDR, CDR2 SFDVKD. Germline trimming cut 4 bases from V and 8 bases from J; bases unmatched to any gene: 4. The CDR3 is made up of 13 amino acids. CDR3 region: CATSEWTGEGYTF. CDR3 DNA sequence: TGTGCCACCAGTGAGTGGACAGGGGAGGGCTACACCTTC.

V is TRBV7-9 and J is TRBJ1-1; D is possibly TRBD1 (6 bases). The germline V and J ends were trimmed by 1 base and 2 bases, with 8 bases remaining between them. The CDR3 has 14 residues. Germline CDR1 is SEHNR and CDR2 is FQNEAQ (reference sequence). CDR3 residues: CASSLVDSNTEAFF. The CDR3, as DNA: TGTGCCAGCAGCTTAGTGGACAGTAACACTGAAGCTTTCTTT.

V usage is TRBV6-1 and J usage is TRBJ1-2; 7 positions agree with TRBD1. CDR1 and CDR2 (germline): MNHNS, SASEGT. The V segment lost 6 bases and the J segment 0 bases; nucleotides outside the gene matches: 4. CDR3 length: 14 residues. CDR3 sequence (DNA): TGTGCCAGCAGGGGACAGAGCTCTAACTATGGCTACACCTTC. It yields the protein CASRGQSSNYGYTF.

As DNA, the CDR3 is TGTGCCAGCAGCTGGACAGGGGGCGGGAATGAAAAACTGTTTTTT. Its protein is CASSWTGGGNEKLFF. The chain joins TRBV7-2 to TRBJ1-4; 11 positions match TRBD1. The germline CDR1 and CDR2 sequences are SGHTA and FQGNSA. CDR3 length equals 15 residues. Unmatched junction bases numbered 3, after V lost 4 bases and J lost 5 bases.

The chain uses TRBV7-2 and TRBJ2-3; the match to TRBD2 covers 7 bases. The CDR3 is 15 amino acids. Germline V lookup: CDR1 SGHTA, CDR2 FQGNSA. V dropped 5 bases and J dropped 6; count of bases not matched to a gene: 11. The CDR3 DNA reads TGTGCCAGCAGCCCCGGAGGGCGGGAGAGGGATACGCAGTATTTT. Its protein product is CASSPGGRERDTQYF. The entire variable domain, with the rest obtained from reference TRBV7-2 and TRBJ2-3, is as follows: GAGVSQSPSNKVTEKGKDVELRCDPISGHTALYWYRQSLGQGLEFLIYFQGNSAPDKSGLPSDRFSAERTGGSVSTLTIQRTQQEDSAVYLCASSPGGRERDTQYFGPGTRLTVL.